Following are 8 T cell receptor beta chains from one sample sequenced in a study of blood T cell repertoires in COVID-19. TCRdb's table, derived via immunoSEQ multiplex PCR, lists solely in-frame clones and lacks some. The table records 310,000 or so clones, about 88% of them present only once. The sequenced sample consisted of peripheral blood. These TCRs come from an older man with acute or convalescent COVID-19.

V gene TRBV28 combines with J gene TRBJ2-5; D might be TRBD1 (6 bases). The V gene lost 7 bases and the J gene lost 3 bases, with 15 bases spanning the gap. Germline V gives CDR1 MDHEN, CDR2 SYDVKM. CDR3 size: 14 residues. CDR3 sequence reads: CASTMTGQKETQYF. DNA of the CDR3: TGTGCCAGCACTATGACAGGCCAAAAAGAGACCCAGTACTTC.

In DNA form, the CDR3 reads TGTGCCAGCAGATTGGGCGATGAGCAGTTCTTC. It specifies CASRLGDEQFF. The gene calls are TRBV2 and TRBJ2-1; unclear D gene. The ends were cut back, 6 bases at V and 8 bases at J, with 8 bases in the middle. There are 11 residues in the CDR3. CDR1 and CDR2 from the germline V gene are SNHLY and FYNNEI.

CDR3 sequence reads: CASSLLSNPSGEQFF. CDR3 coding DNA: TGTGCCAGCAGCCTGCTCTCCAACCCAAGCGGTGAGCAGTTCTTC. V gene TRBV7-9 combines with J gene TRBJ2-1, with D possibly TRBD2 on 5 matching bases. CDR1 SEHNR and CDR2 FQNEAQ come from the germline V gene (reference sequence). With 5 bases removed from V and 9 bases from J, the gap between germline ends came to 20 bases. This CDR3 is 15 amino acids long.

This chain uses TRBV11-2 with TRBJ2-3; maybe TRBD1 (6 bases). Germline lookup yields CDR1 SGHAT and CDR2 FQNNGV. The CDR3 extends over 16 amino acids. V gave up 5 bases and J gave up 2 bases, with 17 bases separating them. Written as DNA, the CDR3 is TGTGCCAGCAGCACAGGCCCGGACAGCCTCACAGATACGCAGTATTTT. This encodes CASSTGPDSLTDTQYF.

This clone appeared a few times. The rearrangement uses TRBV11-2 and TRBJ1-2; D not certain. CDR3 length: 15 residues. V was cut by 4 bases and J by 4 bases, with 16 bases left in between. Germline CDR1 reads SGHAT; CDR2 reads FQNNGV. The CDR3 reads CASSSTAGKGYGYTF. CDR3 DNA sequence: TGTGCCAGCAGCTCCACGGCGGGGAAGGGCTATGGCTACACCTTC.

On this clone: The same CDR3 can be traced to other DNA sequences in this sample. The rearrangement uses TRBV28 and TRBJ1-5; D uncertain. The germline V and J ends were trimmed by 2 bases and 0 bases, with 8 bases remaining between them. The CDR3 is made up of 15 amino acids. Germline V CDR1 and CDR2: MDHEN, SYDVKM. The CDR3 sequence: CASSLGGNSNQPQHF. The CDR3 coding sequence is TGTGCCAGCAGTTTAGGAGGAAATAGCAATCAGCCCCAGCATTTT.

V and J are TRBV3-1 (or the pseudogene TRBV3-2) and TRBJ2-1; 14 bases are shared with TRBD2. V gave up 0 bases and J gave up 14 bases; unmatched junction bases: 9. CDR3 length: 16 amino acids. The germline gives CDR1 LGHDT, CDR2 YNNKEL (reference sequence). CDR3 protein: CASSQEGLAGEETKFF. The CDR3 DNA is TGTGCCAGCAGCCAAGAGGGACTAGCGGGAGAAGAGACGAAGTTCTTC.

The CDR3 reads CASSSGGAGAGNTIYF. The CDR3 DNA reads TGTGCCAGCAGTTCGGGAGGTGCAGGGGCTGGAAACACCATATATTTT. The J gene is TRBJ1-3, the V gene TRBV28; tentative D call: TRBD1 (6 bases). CDR3 size: 16 residues. Trimming removed 4 bases from V and 2 bases from J, with 15 bases in between. Germline CDR1 and CDR2: MDHEN and SYDVKM.